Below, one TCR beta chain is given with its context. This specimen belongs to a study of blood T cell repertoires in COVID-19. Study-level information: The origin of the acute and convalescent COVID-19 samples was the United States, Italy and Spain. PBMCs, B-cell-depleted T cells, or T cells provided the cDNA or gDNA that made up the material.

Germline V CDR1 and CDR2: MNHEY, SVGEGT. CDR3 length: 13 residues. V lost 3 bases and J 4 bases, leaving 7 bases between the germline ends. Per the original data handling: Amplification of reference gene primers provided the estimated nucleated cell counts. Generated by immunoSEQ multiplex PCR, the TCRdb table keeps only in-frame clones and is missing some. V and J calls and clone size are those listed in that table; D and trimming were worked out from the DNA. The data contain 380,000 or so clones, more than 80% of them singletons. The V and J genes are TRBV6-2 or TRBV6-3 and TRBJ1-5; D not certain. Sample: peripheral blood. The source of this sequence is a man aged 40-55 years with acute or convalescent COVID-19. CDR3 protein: CASSYYGNQPQHF. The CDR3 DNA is TGTGCCAGCAGTTATTACGGTAATCAGCCCCAGCATTTT.